This TCR beta chain comes out of a study of blood T cell repertoires in COVID-19 (TCRdb year 2020). In the study overall: The collaborator samples originated in the United States, Italy and Spain and spanned the acute and convalescent phases of COVID-19. Sample metadata almost always included a de-identified subject ID, COVID-19 status, age in years and sex. The samples were drawn from two sources: the first 160 participants of the ongoing ImmuneRACE study, and fewer than 1,500 subjects contributed by 6 global collaborators. The material from the prospective study consisted of cDNA or gDNA derived from T cells, B-cell-depleted T cells, or PBMCs. The repertoires were released in a freely available public database meant as a resource for research on the immune response to SARS-CoV-2. Where available, HLA class I and class II types were obtained from metadata supplied by the sample provider rather than from assay-based typing. Subjects who had been exposed to COVID-19, were actively infected with it, or had recovered from it provided the deeply sampled blood TCRbeta repertoires that made up the dataset. Results the study describes overall, beyond this receptor: The quantity of clinical and demographic metadata differed by source and by participant and was supplied without curation.

TCRbeta CDR3 regions were amplified from genomic DNA using the immunoSEQ Assay, a bias-controlled multiplex PCR. The paper's data handling went like this. The number of nucleated cells in each sample was estimated from the amplification of reference gene primers within the assay. Sequence reads were collapsed and filtered to measure the absolute abundance of every unique TCRbeta CDR3 rearrangement. For each sample, productive Simpson clonality was calculated as the square root of Simpson's diversity index across productive rearrangements. TCRdb stores this immuneACCESS table with in-frame sequences only. Part of the clones is absent; in the studies checked, under half of the shortfall reflects unresolved V genes, and no reason is known for the rest. V, J and clone size are taken as reported in that table, and D and trimming were inferred from the DNA itself. This sample holds roughly 87,000 clones; 89% were observed only once. Together, the top ten hold approximately 5.5% of the sample.

A note on this clone: The specificity of this receptor is unknown. No clone much larger than this one lies a single base away; base qualities are absent.

Each collaborating institution followed its own protocols to collect whole blood in K2EDTA tubes. For TCRbeta analysis, collaborator samples were shipped as frozen whole blood, as isolated PBMCs, or as DNA extracted from either sample type. V lost 4 bases and J lost 5 bases; the stretch between them is 11 bases long. CDR1 and CDR2, looked up from the germline V gene (reference sequence), are LGHDT and YNNKEL. The CDR3 starts with the cysteine, ends with the phenylalanine, and has 13 residues. Just CDR3 DNA is preserved here, 39 bases in frame from base 1. The rearrangement joined TRBV3-1 (or the pseudogene TRBV3-2) to TRBJ2-5; the D gene is perhaps TRBD2, on 7 matching bases. The origin of this receptor is a woman of 80 years or more with active COVID-19. The sequenced sample was peripheral blood. In nucleotides, the sequence is TGTGCCAGCAGCCGGGGGGGCCTGGAGACCCAGTACTTC. It is translated as CASSRGGLETQYF.